The 24 T cell receptor beta chains listed next were all sequenced from one sample in a study of T cell responses to AZD1222 COVID-19 vaccine. Using immunoSEQ multiplex PCR, the repertoire was profiled, and TCRdb retains in-frame clones only, with some absent. The sample totals about 140,000 clones; its top ten clones hold 2% to 2.5%. Sequenced sample: peripheral blood. The source of these receptors is an adult in good health.

The gene calls are TRBV10-3 and TRBJ2-2; D is perhaps TRBD2 (6 bases). The CDR3 consists of 14 residues. Germline V gives CDR1 ENHRY, CDR2 SYGVKD. V lost 6 bases and J lost 3, with 11 bases in between. The CDR3: CAIRGGGDTGELFF. CDR3 nucleotide sequence: TGTGCCATCAGGGGGGGTGGAGACACCGGGGAGCTGTTTTTT.

The rearrangement links TRBV6-2 or TRBV6-3 to TRBJ1-2; a weak D match, TRBD1 (6 bases). The V end lost 4 bases, the J end lost 3 bases, and 12 bases lay between the germline ends. The CDR3 totals 14 residues. The germline V gene encodes CDR1 MNHEY and CDR2 SVGEGT. CDR3 sequence: CASSFPGHYYGYTF. The CDR3, as DNA: TGTGCCAGCAGTTTCCCGGGACACTACTATGGCTACACCTTC.

J is TRBJ1-6 and V is TRBV11-2; TRBD1 aligns across 8 bases. Trimming at V came to 3 bases and at J to 7 bases, leaving 5 bases not matched to a gene. Per germline, CDR1 SGHAT and CDR2 FQNNGV. This CDR3 has 15 amino acids. The CDR3 sequence: CASSLIRGRNSPLHF. The CDR3 DNA sequence: TGTGCCAGCAGCTTGATCAGGGGGCGGAATTCACCCCTCCACTTT.

V and J are TRBV7-8 and TRBJ2-3, with D possibly TRBD2 on 5 matching bases. Looked up from germline, CDR1 is SGHVS and CDR2 is FQNEAQ. The CDR3 has 16 residues. The V and J ends lost 1 base and 0 bases respectively, with 11 bases between them. The CDR3 spells CASSLVDGVSTDTQYF. The CDR3 DNA sequence: TGTGCCAGCAGCTTAGTTGACGGGGTGAGCACAGATACGCAGTATTTT.

This chain links TRBV3-1 (or the pseudogene TRBV3-2) with TRBJ1-2, with D maybe TRBD1 (6 bases). CDR3 length: 16 amino acids. Germline-derived CDR1 and CDR2 are LGHDT and YNNKEL (reference sequence). V lost 2 bases, J lost 1 base, and 14 bases lay in between. CDR3 DNA sequence: TGTGCCAGCAGCCAATATTTGGACAGCATTAACTATGGCTACACCTTC. Encoded protein: CASSQYLDSINYGYTF.

V and J are TRBV15 and TRBJ1-2, with D uncertain. Germline values: CDR1 LNHNV, CDR2 YYDKDF (reference sequence). Trimming shortened V by 0 bases and J by 4 bases, and 9 bases separated the two germline ends. The CDR3 runs 14 residues. CDR3 DNA: TGTGCCACCAGCAGAGACCCTTCCAGCTATGGCTACACCTTC. It encodes CATSRDPSSYGYTF.

The rearrangement uses TRBV28 and TRBJ1-1; D call uncertain. The CDR3 loop spans 15 amino acids. V lost 5 bases and J lost 4, with 17 bases in between. Germline lookup yields CDR1 MDHEN and CDR2 SYDVKM. The CDR3 reads CASSSAQVPSTEAFF. The CDR3 DNA reads TGTGCCAGCAGTAGTGCTCAGGTTCCCTCCACTGAAGCTTTCTTT.

The J gene is TRBJ2-7, the V gene TRBV6-6; perhaps TRBD2 as D (5 bases). This CDR3 contains 14 residues. V lost 1 base and J lost 6, with 13 bases in between. Germline CDR1 reads MNHNY; CDR2 reads SVGAGI (reference sequence). DNA for the CDR3: TGTGCCAGCAGTTACTTCGAGGGTCGGGGCGAGCAGTACTTC. It codes for CASSYFEGRGEQYF.

J is TRBJ2-3 and V is TRBV6-1; 14 nucleotides line up with TRBD2. CDR3 length: 17 amino acids. CDR1 is MNHNS and CDR2 is SASEGT in the germline V gene. V lost 1 base, J lost 8 bases, and 8 bases stayed unmatched. Written as DNA, the CDR3 is TGTGCCAGCAGTGAAGTGAGACTAGCGGGGGGGCCGGGTACGCAGTATTTT. As protein: CASSEVRLAGGPGTQYF.

The chain has TRBV24-1 and TRBJ1-1; 7 bases line up with TRBD1. With 6 bases clipped from V and 6 bases from J, the junction kept 12 bases outside the gene matches. CDR3 length: 15 amino acids. The germline V gene has CDR1 KGHDR and CDR2 SFDVKD. DNA for the CDR3: TGTGCCACCAGTTACCGCTCCCGGGACAGCGCTGAAGCTTTCTTT. Amino acids: CATSYRSRDSAEAFF.

In DNA form, the CDR3 reads TGTGCCAGCAGCTACGACCGGGGACAGCCCCAGCATTTT. It codes for CASSYDRGQPQHF. V gene TRBV7-3 combines with J gene TRBJ1-5; the D is unclear. The germline CDR1 and CDR2 sequences are SGHTA and FQGTGA. This CDR3 is 13 amino acids long. Trimming stripped 4 bases from V and 7 bases from J, with 11 bases between.

The chain has TRBV13 and TRBJ1-1; D is unclear. Germline values: CDR1 PRHDT, CDR2 FYEKMQ (reference sequence). The V end was cut by 0 bases, the J end by 5 bases, with 4 bases between. This CDR3 comprises 12 residues. This CDR3 reads CASSLGSTEAFF. CDR3 in DNA: TGTGCCAGCAGCTTAGGTTCGACTGAAGCTTTCTTT.

The CDR3 reads CASSSSGGPRGANYGYTF. The CDR3, as DNA: TGTGCCAGCAGCTCTTCGGGGGGACCCCGCGGAGCTAACTATGGCTACACCTTC. The chain links TRBV9 to TRBJ1-2; a weak D match, TRBD1 (5 bases). CDR3 length equals 18 residues. V lost 4 bases and J lost 0, with 22 bases in between. CDR1 SGDLS and CDR2 YYNGEE come from the germline V gene.

The chain joins TRBV12-5 to TRBJ1-2; D may be TRBD1 (6 bases). The length of the CDR3 is 15 residues. Germline V gene lookup returns CDR1 LGHNT and CDR2 FRNRAP. The ends were cut back, 4 bases at V and 0 bases at J, with 12 bases in the middle. CDR3: CASGSTTGSNYGYTF. CDR3 DNA: TGTGCTAGTGGTTCGACGACAGGCTCTAACTATGGCTACACCTTC.

The CDR3 reads CAISGGYGNTIYF. The DNA for the CDR3 is TGTGCCATCAGTGGGGGTTATGGAAACACCATATATTTT. J is TRBJ1-3 and V is TRBV10-3; D not resolved. V lost 4 bases, J lost 3 bases, and 7 bases lay in between. CDR3 length: 13 residues. Germline values: CDR1 ENHRY, CDR2 SYGVKD.

The genes are TRBV12-1 and TRBJ2-1; TRBD2 was called by the table and not checked on the DNA. TRBV12-1 is a listed pseudogene. This CDR3 spans 17 amino acids. The CDR3 DNA is TGTGCCAGCAGCTTTATCCCTAGCGCCATTAGCAACAATGAGCAGTTCTTC. Translation: CASSFIPSAISNNEQFF.

V is TRBV18 and J is TRBJ2-1; 7 positions agree with TRBD1. Germline CDR1 is KGHSH and CDR2 is LQKENI. V shed 4 bases and J 5 bases; nucleotides not matched to a gene: 5. This CDR3 comprises 14 residues. The CDR3 sequence is CASSRRQGDNEQFF. CDR3 nucleotides: TGTGCCAGCTCACGTCGACAGGGAGACAATGAGCAGTTCTTC.

This chain links TRBV28 with TRBJ1-1; no reliable D call. The ends were cut back, 4 bases at V and 7 bases at J, with 7 bases in the middle. CDR1 MDHEN and CDR2 SYDVKM come from the germline V gene. The CDR3 runs 11 residues. The CDR3 region is CASSSLSEAFF. The DNA of the CDR3 is TGTGCCAGCAGTTCCCTGAGTGAAGCTTTCTTT.

This chain joins TRBV3-1 (or the pseudogene TRBV3-2) and TRBJ1-2; D call uncertain. The CDR3 totals 13 residues. In germline, CDR1 is LGHDT, CDR2 YNNKEL (reference sequence). V was shortened by 0 bases and J by 4 bases, with 6 bases between the two germline ends. The CDR3 loop is CASSQDISYGYTF. The CDR3 DNA reads as TGTGCCAGCAGCCAAGATATCAGCTATGGCTACACCTTC.

The rearrangement uses TRBV5-4 and TRBJ1-1; the D gene is possibly TRBD1 (6 bases). This CDR3 has 13 amino acids. The V gene's germline CDR1 is SGHNT and CDR2 YYREEE (reference sequence). Between the trimmed V and J ends, which lost 4 bases and 4 bases, there was a span of 11 bases. CDR3 nucleotides: TGTGCCAGCAGCACCAGCAGGGGCACTGAAGCTTTCTTT. Protein product: CASSTSRGTEAFF.

The rearrangement uses TRBV4-1 and TRBJ1-1; possibly TRBD1 for D (6 bases). CDR3 length: 18 amino acids. Germline CDR1 MGHRA, CDR2 YSYEKL. With 1 base removed from V and 1 base from J, the gap between germline ends came to 19 bases. The CDR3 loop is CASSQVGGTGQKNTEAFF. The CDR3, as DNA: TGCGCCAGCAGCCAAGTGGGAGGTACGGGACAAAAGAACACTGAAGCTTTCTTT.

The chain has TRBV25-1 and TRBJ2-2; either TRBD1 or TRBD2 may fit D (6 bases each). The germline V gene has CDR1 MGHDK and CDR2 SYGVNS. Between the trimmed V and J ends, which lost 3 bases and 4 bases, there was a span of 15 bases. The CDR3 extends over 16 amino acids. The CDR3 loop is CASSDIGGRGTGELFF. CDR3 nucleotides: TGTGCCAGCAGTGATATTGGGGGGCGGGGCACCGGGGAGCTGTTTTTT.

The V and J genes are TRBV28 and TRBJ1-1, with a tentative D call TRBD1 (6 bases). Germline lookup yields CDR1 MDHEN and CDR2 SYDVKM. Trimming pared 7 bases from V and 11 bases from J, leaving 23 bases between. The length of the CDR3 is 14 residues. The CDR3 loop is CASKISGTPPGAFF. In DNA, the CDR3 is TGTGCCAGCAAAATTTCGGGGACACCTCCTGGCGCTTTCTTT.

The CDR3 loop reads CASSSGPASTEAFF. The CDR3 bases are TGCGCCAGCAGCTCTGGGCCAGCCAGCACTGAAGCTTTCTTT. This chain connects TRBV5-1 to TRBJ1-1; D is unresolved. Germline V gene lookup returns CDR1 SGHRS and CDR2 YFSETQ. This CDR3 is 14 amino acids long. The V gene lost 3 bases and the J gene lost 4 bases, with 13 bases spanning the gap.